The 9 T cell receptor beta chains below come from one sample, sequenced in a study of blood T cell repertoires in COVID-19. Profiled with immunoSEQ multiplex PCR; TCRdb holds only in-frame clones, not every one. The sample holds roughly 140,000 clones; around four fifths are singletons and the top ten take 6.2%. Sequencing was carried out using PBMCs or T cells enriched from blood (not recorded which). The source is a woman in her forties who had recovered from COVID-19.

This chain joins TRBV7-9 and TRBJ2-7; tentatively, D is TRBD2 (5 bases). This CDR3 is built from 12 residues. CDR1 SEHNR and CDR2 FQNEAQ come from the germline V gene (reference sequence). Trimming took 5 bases from V and 2 from J, leaving 7 bases between them. CDR3 DNA sequence: TGTGCCAGCAGCAAGGGAGCCTACGAGCAGTACTTC. It is translated as CASSKGAYEQYF.

This chain uses TRBV14 with TRBJ2-5; D is unclear. The CDR3 covers 13 residues. Germline V gene sequence: CDR1 SGHDN, CDR2 FVKESK. Trimming cost V 6 bases and J 1 base, with 9 bases left between them. The CDR3 spells CASSGIRQETQYF. The CDR3 nucleotides are TGTGCCAGCAGTGGCATTCGCCAAGAGACCCAGTACTTC. The full variable domain, with the rest looked up from reference TRBV14 and TRBJ2-5, is EAGVTQFPSHSVIEKGQTVTLRCDPISGHDNLYWYRRVMGKEIKFLLHFVKESKQDESGMPNNRFLAERTGGTYSTLKVQPAELEDSGVYFCASSGIRQETQYFGPGTRLLVL.

This rearrangement joins TRBV27 to TRBJ2-2; 7 positions agree with TRBD1. The CDR3 contains 15 residues. Per the germline V gene, CDR1 is MNHEY and CDR2 is SMNVEV (reference sequence). V shed 4 bases, J shed 0 bases, and the junction held 2 bases outside the gene matches. CDR3: CASSYGTANTGELFF. CDR3 DNA sequence: TGTGCCAGCAGTTACGGGACAGCGAACACCGGGGAGCTGTTTTTT.

This clone has just a few counts. V and J are TRBV9 and TRBJ1-2, with 10 bases identical to TRBD1. Unmatched junction bases numbered 22, after V lost 4 bases and J lost 7 bases. This CDR3 has 19 residues. Germline V gene sequence: CDR1 SGDLS, CDR2 YYNGEE. The CDR3 protein is CASSTRTGTGEHPTGGYTF. The CDR3 DNA is TGTGCCAGCAGCACCCGCACCGGGACAGGGGAACATCCTACGGGTGGCTACACCTTC. Combining the CDR3 with reference TRBV9 and TRBJ1-2 gives the whole variable domain DSGVTQTPKHLITATGQRVTLRCSPRSGDLSVYWYQQSLDQGLQFLIQYYNGEERAKGNILERFSAQQFPDLHSELNLSSLELGDSALYFCASSTRTGTGEHPTGGYTFGSGTRLTVV.

This rearrangement joins TRBV5-1 to TRBJ2-7; 9 bases are shared with TRBD2. The CDR3 is 15 amino acids. J gave up 0 bases and V 4 bases, and 5 bases lay outside the gene matches. Germline V lookup: CDR1 SGHRS, CDR2 YFSETQ. In DNA form, the CDR3 reads TGCGCCAGCAGCATGAGCGGGGGGAGCTCCTACGAGCAGTACTTC. Its protein product is CASSMSGGSSYEQYF.

The chain couples TRBV5-6 to TRBJ2-7, with 8 bases fitting TRBD2. Trimming took 4 bases from V and 2 from J; bases not matched to a gene: 5. The CDR3 covers 14 residues. Looked up from germline, CDR1 is SGHDT and CDR2 is YYEEEE. CDR3 in amino acids: CASSPGGLPYEQYF. DNA for the CDR3: TGTGCCAGCAGCCCGGGAGGGTTACCCTACGAGCAGTACTTC.

The chain has TRBV12-5 and TRBJ2-1; 12 bases are shared with TRBD2. CDR1 LGHNT and CDR2 FRNRAP come from the germline V gene. CDR3 size: 17 residues. Trimming cost V 1 base and J 7 bases; bases outside gene matches: 8. CDR3 region: CASGLASSGRGINEQFF. The DNA for the CDR3 is TGTGCTAGTGGTTTGGCATCTAGCGGGAGGGGGATTAATGAGCAGTTCTTC.

This chain joins TRBV7-8 and TRBJ2-7, with TRBD1 matching 9 bases. V was clipped by 5 bases and J by 1 base; unmatched bases: 9. Germline assignment: CDR1 SGHVS and CDR2 FQNEAQ. CDR3 size: 16 residues. The DNA of the CDR3 is TGTGCCAGCAGCCACAACCCCGGGACAGGGTCCTACGAGCAGTACTTC. The encoded protein is CASSHNPGTGSYEQYF.

The chain uses TRBV12-5 and TRBJ1-5, with 9 bases that match TRBD1. Per germline, CDR1 LGHNT and CDR2 FRNRAP. Unmatched junction bases numbered 12, after V lost 0 bases and J lost 6 bases. The CDR3 loop spans 18 amino acids. CDR3 nucleotide sequence: TGTGCTAGTGGTTTGGTACGGGGACAGGGTCGCCCCACTCAGCCCCAGCATTTT. As protein: CASGLVRGQGRPTQPQHF.